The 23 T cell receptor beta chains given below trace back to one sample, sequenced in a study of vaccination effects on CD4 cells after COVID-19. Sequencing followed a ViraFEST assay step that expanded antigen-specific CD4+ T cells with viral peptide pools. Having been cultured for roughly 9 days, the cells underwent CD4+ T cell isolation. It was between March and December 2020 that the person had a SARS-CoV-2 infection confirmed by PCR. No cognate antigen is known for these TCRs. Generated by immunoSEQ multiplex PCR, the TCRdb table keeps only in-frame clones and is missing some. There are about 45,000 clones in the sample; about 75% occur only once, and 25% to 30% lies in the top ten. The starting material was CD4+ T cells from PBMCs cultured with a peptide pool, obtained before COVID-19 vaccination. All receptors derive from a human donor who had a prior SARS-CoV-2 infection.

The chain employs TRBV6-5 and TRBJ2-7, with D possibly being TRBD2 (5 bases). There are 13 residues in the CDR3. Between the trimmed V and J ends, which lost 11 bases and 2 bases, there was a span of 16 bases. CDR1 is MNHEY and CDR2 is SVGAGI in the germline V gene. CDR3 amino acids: CAAGPRGAYEQYF. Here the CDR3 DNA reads TGTGCCGCGGGCCCCCGGGGAGCCTACGAGCAGTACTTC.

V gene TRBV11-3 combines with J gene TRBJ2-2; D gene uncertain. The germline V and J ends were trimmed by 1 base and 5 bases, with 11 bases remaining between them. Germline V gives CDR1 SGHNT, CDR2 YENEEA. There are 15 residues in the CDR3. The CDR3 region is CASSLGQIRTGELFF. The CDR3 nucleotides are TGTGCCAGCAGCTTAGGCCAGATCCGTACCGGGGAGCTGTTTTTT.

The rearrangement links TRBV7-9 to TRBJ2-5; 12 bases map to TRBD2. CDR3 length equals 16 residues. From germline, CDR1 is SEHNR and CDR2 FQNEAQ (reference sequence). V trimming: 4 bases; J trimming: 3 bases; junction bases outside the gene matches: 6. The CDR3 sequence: CASSYGTSGLEETQYF. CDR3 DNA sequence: TGTGCCAGCAGCTACGGGACTAGCGGGCTAGAAGAGACCCAGTACTTC.

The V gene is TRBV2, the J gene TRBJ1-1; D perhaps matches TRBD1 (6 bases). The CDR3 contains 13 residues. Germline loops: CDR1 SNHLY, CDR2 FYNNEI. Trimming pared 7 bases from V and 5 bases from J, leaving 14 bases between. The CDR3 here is CASNWGLGTEAFF. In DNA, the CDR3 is TGTGCCAGCAACTGGGGGCTCGGAACTGAAGCTTTCTTT.

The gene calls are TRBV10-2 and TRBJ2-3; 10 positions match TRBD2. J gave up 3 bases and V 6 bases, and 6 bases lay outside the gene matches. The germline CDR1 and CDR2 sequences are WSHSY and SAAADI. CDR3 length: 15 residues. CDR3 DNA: TGCGCCAGCAGCCCAGCGGGGGGGATGACAGATACGCAGTATTTT. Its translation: CASSPAGGMTDTQYF.

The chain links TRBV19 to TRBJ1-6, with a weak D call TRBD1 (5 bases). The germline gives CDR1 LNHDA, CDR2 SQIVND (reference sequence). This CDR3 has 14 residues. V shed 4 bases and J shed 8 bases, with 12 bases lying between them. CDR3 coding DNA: TGTGCCAGTAGTACTCAGGGTGCGGATTCACCCCTCCACTTT. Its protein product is CASSTQGADSPLHF.

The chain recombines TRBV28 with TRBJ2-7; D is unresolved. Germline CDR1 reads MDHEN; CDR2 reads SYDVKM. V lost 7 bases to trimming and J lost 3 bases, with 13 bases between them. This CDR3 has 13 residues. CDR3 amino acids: CASTLGKLYEQYF. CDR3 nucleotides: TGTGCCAGCACCTTAGGAAAGCTCTACGAGCAGTACTTC.

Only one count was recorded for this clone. Written as DNA, the CDR3 is TGTGCCAGCAGAGACGAAGGGAACACTGAAGCTTTCTTT. Its protein product is CASRDEGNTEAFF. The J gene is TRBJ1-1, the V gene TRBV2; no firm D call. The germline gives CDR1 SNHLY, CDR2 FYNNEI. Trimming shortened V by 6 bases and J by 1 base, and 9 bases separated the two germline ends. CDR3 length: 13 residues. The variable domain in full, with the rest retrieved from reference TRBV2 and TRBJ1-1, is EPEVTQTPSHQVTQMGQEVILRCVPISNHLYFYWYRQILGQKVEFLVSFYNNEISEKSEIFDDQFSVERPDGSNFTLKIRSTKLEDSAMYFCASRDEGNTEAFFGQGTRLTVV.

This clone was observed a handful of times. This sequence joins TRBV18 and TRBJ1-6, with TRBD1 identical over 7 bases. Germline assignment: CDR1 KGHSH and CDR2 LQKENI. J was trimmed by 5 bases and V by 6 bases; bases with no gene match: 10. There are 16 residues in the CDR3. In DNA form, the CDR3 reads TGTGCCAGCTCCCCGTTGCCCGGGACAGATAATTCACCCCTCCACTTT. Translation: CASSPLPGTDNSPLHF.

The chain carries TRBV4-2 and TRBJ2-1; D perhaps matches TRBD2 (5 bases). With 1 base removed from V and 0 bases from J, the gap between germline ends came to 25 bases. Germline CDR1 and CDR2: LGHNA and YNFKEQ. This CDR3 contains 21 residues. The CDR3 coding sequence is TGTGCCAGCAGCCAAGTCGCGCGCCGGCGGGCAACCCCCCGCTCCTACAATGAGCAGTTCTTC. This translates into CASSQVARRRATPRSYNEQFF.

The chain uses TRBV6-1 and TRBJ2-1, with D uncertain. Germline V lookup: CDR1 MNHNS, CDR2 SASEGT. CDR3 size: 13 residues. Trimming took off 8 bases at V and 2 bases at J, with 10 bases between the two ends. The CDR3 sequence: CASCPGTYNEQFF. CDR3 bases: TGTGCCAGCTGTCCAGGAACCTACAATGAGCAGTTCTTC.

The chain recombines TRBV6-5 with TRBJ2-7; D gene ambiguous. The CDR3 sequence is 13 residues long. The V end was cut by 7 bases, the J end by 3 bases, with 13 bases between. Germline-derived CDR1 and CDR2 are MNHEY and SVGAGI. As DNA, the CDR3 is TGTGCCAGCACCCACTCGGGTCGCTACGAGCAGTACTTC. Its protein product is CASTHSGRYEQYF.

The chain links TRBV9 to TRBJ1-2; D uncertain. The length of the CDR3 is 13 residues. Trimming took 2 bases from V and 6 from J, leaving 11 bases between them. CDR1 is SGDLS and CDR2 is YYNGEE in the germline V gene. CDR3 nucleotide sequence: TGTGCCAGCAGCGTCAGCCTTTTAAATGGCTACACCTTC. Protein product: CASSVSLLNGYTF.

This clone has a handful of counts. The CDR3 spells CASSLQLRTVSYNEQFF. CDR3 sequence (DNA): TGTGCCAGCAGCTTACAGTTAAGGACAGTTTCCTACAATGAGCAGTTCTTC. This chain links TRBV7-9 with TRBJ2-1; a weak D match, TRBD1 (6 bases). V was clipped by 2 bases and J by 1 base, with 15 bases between them. CDR3 length equals 17 residues. Per germline, CDR1 SEHNR and CDR2 FQNEAQ (reference sequence).

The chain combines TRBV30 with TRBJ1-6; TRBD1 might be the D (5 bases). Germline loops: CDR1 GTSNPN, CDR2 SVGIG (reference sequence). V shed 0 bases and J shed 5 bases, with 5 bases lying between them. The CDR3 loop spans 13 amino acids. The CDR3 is CAWSVQDNSPLHF. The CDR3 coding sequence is TGTGCCTGGAGTGTACAGGATAATTCACCCCTCCACTTT.

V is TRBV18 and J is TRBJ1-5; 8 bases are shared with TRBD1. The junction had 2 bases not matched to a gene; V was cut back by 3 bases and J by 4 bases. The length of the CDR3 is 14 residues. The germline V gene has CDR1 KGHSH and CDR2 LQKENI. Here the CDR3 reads CASSPDRANQPQHF. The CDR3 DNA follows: TGTGCCAGCTCACCGGACAGGGCGAATCAGCCCCAGCATTTT.

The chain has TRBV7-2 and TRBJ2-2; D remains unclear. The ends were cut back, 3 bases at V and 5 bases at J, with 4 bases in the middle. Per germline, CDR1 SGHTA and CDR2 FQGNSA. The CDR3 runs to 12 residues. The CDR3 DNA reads TGTGCCAGCAGCTTTAGGACCGGGGAGCTGTTTTTT. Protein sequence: CASSFRTGELFF.

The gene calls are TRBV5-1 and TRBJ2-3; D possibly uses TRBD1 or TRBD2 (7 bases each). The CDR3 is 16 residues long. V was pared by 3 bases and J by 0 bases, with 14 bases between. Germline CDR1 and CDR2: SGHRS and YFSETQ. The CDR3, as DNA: TGCGCCAGCAGCTCGGACCAGGGGGGGAGCACAGATACGCAGTATTTT. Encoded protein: CASSSDQGGSTDTQYF.

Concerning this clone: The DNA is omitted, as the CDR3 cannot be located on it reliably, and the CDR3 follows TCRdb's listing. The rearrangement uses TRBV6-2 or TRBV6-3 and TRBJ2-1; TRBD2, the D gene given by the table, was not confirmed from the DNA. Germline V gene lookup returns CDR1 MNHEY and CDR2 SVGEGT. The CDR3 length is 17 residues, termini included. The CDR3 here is CASSTSVGTSIYNEQFF.

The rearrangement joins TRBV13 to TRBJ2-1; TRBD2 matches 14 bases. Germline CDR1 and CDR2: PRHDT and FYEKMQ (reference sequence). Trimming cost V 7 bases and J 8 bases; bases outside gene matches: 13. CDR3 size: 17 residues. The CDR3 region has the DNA TGTGCCAGCACCCTTCGACTAGCGGGGGGGCAAAGTGATGAGCAGTTCTTC. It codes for CASTLRLAGGQSDEQFF.

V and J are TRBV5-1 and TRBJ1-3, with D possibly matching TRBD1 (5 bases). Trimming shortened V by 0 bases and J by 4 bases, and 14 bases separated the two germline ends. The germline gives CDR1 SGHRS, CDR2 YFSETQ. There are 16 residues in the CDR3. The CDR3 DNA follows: TGCGCCAGCAGCTTGGCCGCGGTGGGGCCAGGAAACACCATATATTTT. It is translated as CASSLAAVGPGNTIYF.

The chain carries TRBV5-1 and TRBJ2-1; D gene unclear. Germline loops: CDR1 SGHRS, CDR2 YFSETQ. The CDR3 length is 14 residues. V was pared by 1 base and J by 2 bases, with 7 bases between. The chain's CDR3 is CASSLSVAYNEQFF. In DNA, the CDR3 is TGCGCCAGCAGCTTGAGCGTAGCCTACAATGAGCAGTTCTTC.

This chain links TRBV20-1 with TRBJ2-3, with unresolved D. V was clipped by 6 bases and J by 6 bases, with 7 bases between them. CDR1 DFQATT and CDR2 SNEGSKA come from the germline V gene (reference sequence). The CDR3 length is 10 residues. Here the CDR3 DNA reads TGCAGTGCCACGTCGGATACGCAGTATTTT. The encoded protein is CSATSDTQYF.